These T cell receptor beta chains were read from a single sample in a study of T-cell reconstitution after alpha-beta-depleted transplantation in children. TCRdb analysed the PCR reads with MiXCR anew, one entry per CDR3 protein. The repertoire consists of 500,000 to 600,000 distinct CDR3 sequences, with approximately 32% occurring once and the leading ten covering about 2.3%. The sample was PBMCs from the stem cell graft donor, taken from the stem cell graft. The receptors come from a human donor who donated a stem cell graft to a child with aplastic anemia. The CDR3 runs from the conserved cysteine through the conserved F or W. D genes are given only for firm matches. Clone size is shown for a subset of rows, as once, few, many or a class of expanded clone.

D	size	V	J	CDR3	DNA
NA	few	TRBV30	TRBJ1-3	CAWDAPYSGNTIYF	TGTGCCTGGGACGCTCCTTACTCTGGAAACACCATATATTTT
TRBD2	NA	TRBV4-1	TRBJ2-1	CASSQAGTRRYNEQFF	TGCGCCAGCAGCCAGGCCGGGACTAGACGCTACAATGAGCAGTTCTTC
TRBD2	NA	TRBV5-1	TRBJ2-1	CASSLTSRTSGFSYNEQFF	TGCGCCAGCAGCTTGACCTCCCGGACTAGCGGGTTCTCCTACAATGAGCAGTTCTTC
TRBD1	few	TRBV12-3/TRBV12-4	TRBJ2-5	CASSQTGGGSETQYF	TGTGCCAGCAGTCAAACAGGGGGCGGGAGTGAGACCCAGTACTTC
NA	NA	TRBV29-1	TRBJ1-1	CSASFTGVNTEAFF	TGCAGCGCATCTTTTACCGGGGTGAACACTGAAGCTTTCTTT
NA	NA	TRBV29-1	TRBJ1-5	CSVANGAGQPQHF	TGCAGCGTTGCTAACGGCGCGGGGCAGCCCCAGCATTTT
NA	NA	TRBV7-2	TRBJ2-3	CASSPIGGTDTQYF	TGTGCCAGCAGCCCCATAGGGGGCACAGATACGCAGTATTTT
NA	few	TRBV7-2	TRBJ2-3	CASSLGKDTQYF	TGTGCCAGCAGCTTAGGGAAAGATACGCAGTATTTT
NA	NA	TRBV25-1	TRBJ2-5	CASSEYGGRETQYF	TGTGCCAGCAGTGAATATGGGGGGAGGGAGACCCAGTACTTC
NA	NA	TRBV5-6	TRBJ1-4	CASSPATTTNEKLFF	TGTGCCAGCAGCCCCGCGACGACGACTAATGAAAAACTGTTTTTT
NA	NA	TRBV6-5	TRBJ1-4	CASSYRGRSNEKLFF	TGTGCCAGCAGTTACCGGGGCAGATCTAATGAAAAACTGTTTTTT
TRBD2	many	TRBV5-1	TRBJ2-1	CASSFGGSSYNEQFF	TGTGCCAGCAGTTTTGGCGGGAGCTCCTACAATGAGCAGTTCTTC
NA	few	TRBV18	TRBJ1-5	CASSPQQGRSNQPQHF	TGTGCCAGCTCACCACAACAGGGTCGAAGCAATCAGCCCCAGCATTTT
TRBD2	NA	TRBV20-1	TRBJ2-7	CSARTTSDHEQYF	TGCAGTGCTAGGACGACTAGCGACCACGAGCAGTACTTC
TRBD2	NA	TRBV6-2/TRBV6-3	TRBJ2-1	CASTVPPAGVRNNEQFF	TGTGCCAGCACCGTCCCGCCGGCGGGAGTGCGGAACAATGAGCAGTTCTTC
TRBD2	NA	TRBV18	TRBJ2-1	CASSQGLAVVDEQFF	TGTGCCAGCTCCCAGGGACTAGCGGTTGTCGATGAGCAGTTCTTC
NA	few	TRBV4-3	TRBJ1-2	CASSQSAGTTNYGYTF	TGCGCCAGCAGCCAATCCGCCGGGACAACCAACTATGGCTACACCTTC
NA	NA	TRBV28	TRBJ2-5	CASSLPQGPQETQYF	TGTGCCAGCAGTTTACCCCAGGGCCCTCAAGAGACCCAGTACTTC
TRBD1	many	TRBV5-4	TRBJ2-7	CASSRKTGGNEQYF	TGTGCCAGCAGCAGAAAGACAGGGGGTAACGAGCAGTACTTC
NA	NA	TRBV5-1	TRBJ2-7	CASGRAARGENEQYF	TGCGCCAGCGGCAGGGCCGCCCGGGGTGAAAACGAGCAGTACTTC
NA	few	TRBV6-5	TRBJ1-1	CASSYAGAFEGTEAFF	TGTGCCAGCAGTTACGCGGGGGCTTTTGAGGGCACTGAAGCTTTCTTT
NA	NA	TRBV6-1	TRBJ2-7	CASSEGAGPYEQYF	TGTGCCAGCAGTGAAGGGGCAGGGCCTTACGAGCAGTACTTC
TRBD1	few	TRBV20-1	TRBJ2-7	CSATGTANGYEQYF	TGCAGTGCTACCGGGACAGCGAACGGCTACGAGCAGTACTTC
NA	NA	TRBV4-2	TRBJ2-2	CATRGTSQQYGELFF	TGTGCCACCCGTGGAACGAGTCAACAATACGGGGAGCTGTTTTTT
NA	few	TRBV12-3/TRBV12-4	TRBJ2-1	CASSSGIHNEQFF	TGTGCCAGCAGTTCGGGCATCCACAATGAGCAGTTCTTC
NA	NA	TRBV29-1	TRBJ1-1	CSAADGPTEAFF	TGCAGCGCCGCTGACGGCCCGACTGAAGCTTTCTTT
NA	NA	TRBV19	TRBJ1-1	CASYPGWVTGPEAFF	TGTGCCAGTTATCCGGGGTGGGTCACGGGGCCTGAAGCTTTCTTT
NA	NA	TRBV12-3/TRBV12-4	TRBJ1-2	CASSHSPGWGPSDGYTF	TGTGCCAGCAGTCACTCCCCCGGGTGGGGACCGAGTGACGGCTACACCTTC
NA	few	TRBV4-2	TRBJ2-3	CASSQEFEGADTQYF	TGTGCCAGCAGCCAAGAATTCGAGGGGGCAGATACGCAGTATTTT
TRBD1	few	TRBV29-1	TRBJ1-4	CSVGRGRGEKLFF	TGCAGCGTTGGAAGGGGGCGCGGTGAAAAACTGTTTTTT
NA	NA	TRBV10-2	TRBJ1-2	CASSSSDGYTF	TGCGCCAGCAGTTCAAGCGATGGCTACACCTTC
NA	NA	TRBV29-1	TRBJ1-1	CSVGEVTTAEAFF	TGCAGCGTTGGGGAGGTAACGACGGCTGAAGCTTTCTTT
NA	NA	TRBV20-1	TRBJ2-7	CSARAQAPYRERGYEQYF	TGCAGTGCTAGAGCCCAAGCCCCTTATCGGGAGCGCGGCTACGAGCAGTACTTC
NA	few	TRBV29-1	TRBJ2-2	CSVDRENTGELFF	TGCAGCGTTGATCGGGAGAACACCGGGGAGCTGTTTTTT
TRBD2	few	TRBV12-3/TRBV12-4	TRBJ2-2	CASSPTGTRNTGELFF	TGTGCCAGCAGCCCCACCGGGACTAGGAACACCGGGGAGCTGTTTTTT
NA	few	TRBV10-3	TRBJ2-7	CAAASRYYEQYF	TGTGCCGCAGCGTCCAGATACTACGAGCAGTACTTC
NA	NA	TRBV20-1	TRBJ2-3	CSSSQKSYTDTQYF	TGCAGTTCTAGCCAAAAGAGTTACACAGATACGCAGTATTTT
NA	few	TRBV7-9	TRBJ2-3	CASSSTDSGSSTDTQYF	TGTGCCAGCAGCTCGACTGATAGCGGCTCTAGCACAGATACGCAGTATTTT
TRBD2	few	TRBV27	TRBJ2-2	CASSLEPSGANTGELFF	TGTGCCAGCAGTTTAGAGCCTAGCGGGGCGAACACCGGGGAGCTGTTTTTT
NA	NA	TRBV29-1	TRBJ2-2	CSVAMIVNTGELFF	TGCAGCGTTGCCATGATCGTGAACACCGGGGAGCTGTTTTTT
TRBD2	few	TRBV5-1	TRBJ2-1	CASSPAGTSGRATPNEQFF	TGCGCCAGCAGCCCCGCGGGCACTAGCGGGAGGGCCACTCCCAATGAGCAGTTCTTC
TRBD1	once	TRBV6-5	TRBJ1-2	CASSSGQAYYGYTF	TGTGCCAGCAGTTCAGGACAGGCGTACTATGGCTACACCTTC
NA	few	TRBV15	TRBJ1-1	CATSRAGASTEAFF	TGTGCCACCAGCAGAGCAGGGGCGAGCACTGAAGCTTTCTTT
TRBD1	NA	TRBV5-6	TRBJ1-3	CASSLGQGLFSGNTIYF	TGTGCCAGCAGCTTGGGACAGGGGCTATTTTCTGGAAACACCATATATTTT
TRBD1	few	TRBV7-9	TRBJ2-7	CASSEDRVLFHEQYF	TGTGCCAGCAGCGAAGACAGGGTTCTCTTCCACGAGCAGTACTTC
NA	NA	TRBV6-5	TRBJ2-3	CASSYLDTTNTQYF	TGTGCCAGCAGTTACTTGGACACCACAAATACGCAGTATTTT
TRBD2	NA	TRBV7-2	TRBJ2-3	CASSPRLAGVWYTQYF	TGTGCCAGCAGCCCCAGACTAGCGGGAGTGTGGTATACGCAGTATTTT
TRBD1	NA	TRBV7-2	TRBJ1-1	CASSPGTGVEAFF	TGTGCCAGCAGCCCGGGGACAGGGGTTGAAGCTTTCTTT
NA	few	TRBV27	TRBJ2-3	CASSPRGWQSSTDTQYF	TGTGCCAGCAGTCCCCGGGGGTGGCAGTCCAGCACAGATACGCAGTATTTT
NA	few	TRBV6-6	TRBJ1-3	CASSYSGMTAPGNTIYF	TGTGCCAGCAGTTACTCGGGAATGACAGCTCCAGGAAACACCATATATTTT
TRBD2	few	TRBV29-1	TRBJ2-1	CSVDGLRMTSALPNNEQFF	TGCAGCGTTGATGGACTTAGAATGACTAGCGCTCTACCTAACAATGAGCAGTTCTTC
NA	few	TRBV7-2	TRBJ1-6	CASSSGSKSPTPLHF	TGTGCCAGCAGTTCCGGGAGCAAATCCCCCACACCCCTCCACTTT
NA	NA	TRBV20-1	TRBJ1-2	CSALDSQRDYGYTF	TGCAGTGCTCTGGACTCCCAACGGGACTATGGCTACACCTTC
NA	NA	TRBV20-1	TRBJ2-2	CSARDFRTANTGELFF	TGCAGTGCTAGAGATTTTAGGACAGCGAACACCGGGGAGCTGTTTTTT
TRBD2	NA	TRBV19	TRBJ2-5	CASSIGLAGGETQYF	TGTGCCAGTAGTATAGGGCTAGCGGGAGGAGAGACCCAGTACTTC
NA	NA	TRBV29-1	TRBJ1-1	CSVLGPRGTEAFF	TGCAGCGTTTTGGGCCCCCGAGGGACTGAAGCTTTCTTT
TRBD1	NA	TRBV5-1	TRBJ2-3	CASRGPDRGQPLTDTQYF	TGCGCCAGCAGGGGACCGGACAGGGGGCAACCTCTCACAGATACGCAGTATTTT
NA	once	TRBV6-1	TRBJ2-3	CASSPYRESADTQYF	TGTGCCAGCAGCCCATACCGCGAATCGGCAGATACGCAGTATTTT
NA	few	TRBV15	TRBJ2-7	CATSRAKLGQQYEQYF	TGTGCCACCAGCAGAGCCAAACTTGGACAGCAATACGAGCAGTACTTC